The clone carrying this T cell receptor beta chain turned up a few times. This sample stems from a study of blood T cell repertoires in COVID-19. Study-wide background: Samples of COVID-19 (acute and convalescent) were obtained from the United States, Italy and Spain.

The CDR3 is 16 residues long. From germline, CDR1 is PRHDT and CDR2 FYEKMQ (reference sequence). Germline trimming cut 5 bases from V and 7 bases from J; bases unmatched to any gene: 10. Data came from immunoSEQ multiplex PCR; TCRdb stores just in-frame clones and leaves some out. Here the sample spans some 260,000 clones, roughly 84% being singletons. Specimen: peripheral blood. The chain uses TRBV13 and TRBJ1-6; TRBD1 aligns across 8 bases. This receptor was taken from a woman aged 18-29 years with acute or convalescent COVID-19. The CDR3 DNA follows: TGTGCCAGCAGCCCAGAGGACAGGGTTAAGAATTCACCCCTCCACTTT. As protein: CASSPEDRVKNSPLHF. The full variable domain, rest sourced from reference TRBV13 and TRBJ1-6, is AAGVIQSPRHLIKEKRETATLKCYPIPRHDTVYWYQQGPGQDPQFLISFYEKMQSDKGSIPDRFSAQQFSDYHSELNMSSLELGDSALYFCASSPEDRVKNSPLHFGNGTRLTVT.